This TCR beta chain is drawn from a study of T-cell reconstitution after alpha-beta-depleted transplantation in children. Deletions cut 0 bases from V and 0 bases from J, with 7 bases between. The V gene's germline CDR1 is SGHRS and CDR2 YFSETQ. The CDR3 has 16 residues. There are many counts of this clonotype. Library preparation (for TCRbeta) was performed with unique molecular identifiers. One entry per CDR3 protein results from TCRdb running MiXCR on the PCR reads. The sample has roughly 160,000 distinct CDR3 sequences, over 8.5% seen once. This specimen consisted of PBMCs, obtained before TCRalphabeta/CD19-depleted stem cell transplant. The origin of this receptor is a boy aged 2 to 10 with acute myeloid leukemia, due to receive a stem cell transplant. J is TRBJ1-6 and V is TRBV5-1; no clear D. The CDR3 here is CASSLETGSYNSPLHF. CDR3 bases: TGCGCCAGCAGCTTGGAGACGGGCTCCTATAATTCACCCCTCCACTTT.